Reported below is one T cell receptor beta chain. Measured with immunoSEQ multiplex PCR; TCRdb has only the in-frame clones, and not every one. The repertoire holds roughly 190,000 clones, with roughly four fifths as singletons. The entry originates in a study of blood T cell repertoires in COVID-19. The V gene lost 5 bases and the J gene lost 5 bases, with 15 bases spanning the gap. This CDR3 is built from 14 residues. Germline assignment: CDR1 LNHDA and CDR2 SQIVND (reference sequence). Input material: PBMCs or T cells enriched from blood (not recorded which). The chain uses TRBV19 and TRBJ1-1; possible D gene TRBD1, 6 bases. The TCR was taken from a man in his forties who had recovered from COVID-19. The CDR3 DNA follows: TGTGCCAGTAGTCCACAGGGATTGGGGACTGAAGCTTTCTTT. Its translation is CASSPQGLGTEAFF.